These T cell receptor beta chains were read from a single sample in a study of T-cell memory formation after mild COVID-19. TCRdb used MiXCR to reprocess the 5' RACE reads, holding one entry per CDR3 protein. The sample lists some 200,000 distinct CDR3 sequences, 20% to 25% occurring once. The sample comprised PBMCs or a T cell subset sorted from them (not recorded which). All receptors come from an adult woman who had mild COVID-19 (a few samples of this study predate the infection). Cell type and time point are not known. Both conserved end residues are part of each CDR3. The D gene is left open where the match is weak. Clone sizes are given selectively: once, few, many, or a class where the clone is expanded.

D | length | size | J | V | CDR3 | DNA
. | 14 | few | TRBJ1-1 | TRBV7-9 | CASSSGPGDTEAFF | TGTGCCAGCAGCTCCGGGCCTGGGGACACTGAAGCTTTCTTT
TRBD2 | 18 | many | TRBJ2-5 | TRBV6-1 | CASSEARWAGGNQETQYF | TGTGCCAGCAGTGAAGCGCGTTGGGCGGGAGGAAACCAAGAGACCCAGTACTTC
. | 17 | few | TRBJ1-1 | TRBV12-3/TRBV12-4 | CASSPPWTETMNTEAFF | TGTGCCAGCAGCCCACCCTGGACAGAGACCATGAACACTGAAGCTTTCTTT
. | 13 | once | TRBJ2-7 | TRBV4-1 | CASSPGRVYEQYF | TGCGCCAGCAGCCCAGGACGGGTTTACGAGCAGTACTTC
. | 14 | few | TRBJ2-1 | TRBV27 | CASSGLGPYNEQFF | TGTGCCAGCAGTGGTTTGGGTCCCTACAATGAGCAGTTCTTC
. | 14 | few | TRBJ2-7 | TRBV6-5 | CASSSEVIPYEQYF | TGTGCCAGCAGTTCCGAGGTTATACCCTACGAGCAGTACTTC
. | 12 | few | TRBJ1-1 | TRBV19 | CATHHWNTEAFF | TGTGCCACTCACCATTGGAACACTGAAGCTTTCTTT
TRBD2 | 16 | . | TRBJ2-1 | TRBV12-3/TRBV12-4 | CASSGSTSGLYNEQFF | TGTGCCAGCAGTGGATCAACTAGCGGGTTGTACAATGAGCAGTTCTTC
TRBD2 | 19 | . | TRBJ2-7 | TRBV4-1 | CASSPLGAGAFVGTYEQYF | TGCGCCAGCAGCCCACTAGGGGCGGGAGCTTTCGTTGGGACCTACGAGCAGTACTTC
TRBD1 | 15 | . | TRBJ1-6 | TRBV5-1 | CASSSSGTGRTPLHF | TGCGCCAGCAGCTCGTCCGGGACAGGGCGAACACCCCTCCACTTT
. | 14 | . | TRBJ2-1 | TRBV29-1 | CSVVGTGWGNEQFF | TGCAGCGTTGTAGGGACCGGATGGGGTAATGAGCAGTTCTTC
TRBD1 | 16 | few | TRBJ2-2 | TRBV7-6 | CASSLTTGEYTGELFF | TGTGCCAGCAGCCTAACAACAGGGGAGTACACCGGGGAGCTGTTTTTT
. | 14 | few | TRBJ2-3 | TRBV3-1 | CASSQVAIEDTQYF | TGTGCCAGCAGCCAAGTAGCTATCGAGGATACGCAGTATTTT
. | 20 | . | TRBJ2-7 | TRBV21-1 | CASSKVQGWGTGLTSYEQYF | TGTGCCAGCAGCAAAGTTCAGGGATGGGGGACGGGACTTACCTCCTACGAGCAGTACTTC
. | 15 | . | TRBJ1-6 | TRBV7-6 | CASSFKEIYNSPLHF | TGTGCCAGCAGCTTTAAAGAGATTTATAATTCACCCCTCCACTTT
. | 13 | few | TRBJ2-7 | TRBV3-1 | CASSQEGYYEQYF | TGTGCCAGCAGCCAAGAGGGTTACTACGAGCAGTACTTC
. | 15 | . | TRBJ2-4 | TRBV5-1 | CASSFPREEENIQYF | TGCGCCAGCAGCTTCCCGAGGGAGGAGGAAAACATTCAGTACTTC
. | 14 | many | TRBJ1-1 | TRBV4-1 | CASRTLPGNTEAFF | TGCGCCAGCAGAACCCTCCCGGGGAACACTGAAGCTTTCTTT
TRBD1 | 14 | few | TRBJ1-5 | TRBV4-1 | CASSQGQGNQPQHF | TGCGCCAGCAGCCAGGGACAGGGCAATCAGCCCCAGCATTTT
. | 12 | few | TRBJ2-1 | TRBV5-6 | CASSLGADEQFF | TGTGCCAGCAGCTTGGGAGCGGATGAGCAGTTCTTC
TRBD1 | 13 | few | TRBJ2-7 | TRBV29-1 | CSVPGQGFYEQYF | TGCAGCGTGCCGGGACAGGGGTTCTACGAGCAGTACTTC
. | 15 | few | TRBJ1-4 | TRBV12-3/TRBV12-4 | CASTWAGGIRKKLFF | TGTGCCAGCACCTGGGCCGGGGGGATCAGGAAAAAACTGTTTTTT
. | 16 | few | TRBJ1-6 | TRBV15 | CATSRQPQNPQSPLHF | TGTGCCACCAGCCGACAACCTCAGAATCCACAATCCCCCCTCCACTTT
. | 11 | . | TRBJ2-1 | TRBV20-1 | CSAGPQGSEFF | TGCAGTGCCGGCCCACAGGGATCCGAGTTCTTC
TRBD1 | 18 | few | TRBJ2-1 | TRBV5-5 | CASSQPVLQGAGYNEQFF | TGTGCCAGCAGCCAGCCAGTATTACAGGGGGCAGGATACAATGAGCAGTTCTTC
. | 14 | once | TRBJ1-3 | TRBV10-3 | CAISDSSVGNTIYF | TGTGCCATCAGTGATTCTTCTGTCGGGAACACCATATATTTT
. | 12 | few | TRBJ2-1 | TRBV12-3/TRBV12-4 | CASSRDWNEQFF | TGTGCCAGCAGTCGTGACTGGAATGAGCAGTTCTTC
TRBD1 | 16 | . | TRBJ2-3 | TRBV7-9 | CASSPPDRVMTDTQYF | TGTGCCAGCAGCCCCCCGGACAGGGTAATGACAGATACGCAGTATTTT
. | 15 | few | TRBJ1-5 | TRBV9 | CASSVGSESNQPQHF | TGTGCCAGCAGCGTAGGGAGCGAAAGCAATCAGCCCCAGCATTTT
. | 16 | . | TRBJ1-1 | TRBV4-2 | CASSQDYEETNTEAFF | TGTGCCAGCAGCCAAGATTACGAAGAAACCAACACTGAAGCTTTCTTT
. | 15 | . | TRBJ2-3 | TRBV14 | CASSQNVRNTDTQYF | TGTGCCAGCAGCCAGAATGTCCGTAACACAGATACGCAGTATTTT
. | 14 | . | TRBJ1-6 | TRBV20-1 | CSARTEPYNSPLHF | TGCAGTGCAAGGACAGAACCGTATAATTCACCCCTCCACTTT
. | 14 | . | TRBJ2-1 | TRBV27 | CASSLGSFRNEQFF | TGTGCCAGCAGTTTGGGATCTTTTCGCAATGAGCAGTTCTTC
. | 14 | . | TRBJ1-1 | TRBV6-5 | CASSYGESITEAFF | TGTGCCAGCAGTTACGGGGAGTCTATCACTGAAGCTTTCTTT
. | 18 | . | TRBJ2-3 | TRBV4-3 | CASRRQGRGSGSTDTQYF | TGCGCCAGCCGTAGACAGGGACGCGGGAGTGGGAGCACAGATACGCAGTATTTT
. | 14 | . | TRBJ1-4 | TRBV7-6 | CASSPTDTNEKLFF | TGTGCCAGCAGCCCCACGGACACTAATGAAAAACTGTTTTTT
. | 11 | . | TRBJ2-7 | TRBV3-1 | CASCSRDEQYF | TGTGCCAGCTGTTCAAGGGACGAGCAGTACTTC
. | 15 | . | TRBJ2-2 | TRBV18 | CASSPTRSNSGELFF | TGTGCCAGCTCACCCACCAGGTCGAACTCCGGGGAGCTGTTTTTT
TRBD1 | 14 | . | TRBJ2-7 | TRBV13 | CASSYSTGGGEQYF | TGTGCCAGCAGCTACTCCACAGGGGGAGGCGAGCAGTACTTC
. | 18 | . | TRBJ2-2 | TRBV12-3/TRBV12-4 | CASSLRGSRRALAGELFF | TGTGCCAGCAGTTTAAGGGGTTCGAGGAGAGCTCTGGCCGGGGAGCTGTTTTTT
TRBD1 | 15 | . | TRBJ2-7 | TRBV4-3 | CASSQGAGTAYEQYF | TGCGCCAGCAGCCAGGGAGCCGGGACAGCCTACGAGCAGTACTTC
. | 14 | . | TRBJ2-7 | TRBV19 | CASSPGASSYEQYF | TGTGCCAGTAGCCCAGGGGCCTCCTCCTACGAGCAGTACTTC